This TCR beta chain was captured by sequencing in a study of CD8 T cells in Susac syndrome (dated by TCRdb to between 2019 and 2020). Looking at the study overall: Of the Susac syndrome patients who were sequenced, eight or nine were in clinical remission while six had clinically active disease. At blood withdrawal, Susac syndrome patients were therapy-naive, treated with corticosteroids (with IVIg additionally given to some), or treated with IVIg alone. Whether CD8+ T cell activation and differentiation in Susac syndrome was antigen driven was tested using repertoire sequencing.

About this clonotype itself: It lacks a known antigen. The sample holds no much larger clone one base away, and base qualities are not on file.

Here is what the overall study found, with its caveats: The TCR sequencing and HLA analysis was acknowledged to have included a relatively small number of individuals. In patients with Susac syndrome, the CD4+ T cell repertoire showed no detectable clonal expansion.

RNA was extracted using the RNeasy kit, and about 0.5 to 1 microgram was reverse transcribed with random hexamers. TCR beta CDR3 regions were amplified with the immunoSEQ multiplex PCR assay covering 54 Vbeta and 13 Jbeta segments. PCR amplification bias was corrected by using a synthetic template baseline for primer optimization and computational correction. On the study's bioinformatics: Only productive sequences were kept, with reads annotated to V, D and J genes according to IMGT and analyzed in immunoSEQ Analyzer. To calculate clonality, Shannon entropy was normalized by log2 of the number of productive unique sequences and then subtracted from one. For each patient and control, public and private clones were evaluated within the 100 most prevalent clones. Susac-specific clones were defined as absent from healthy and MS cohorts, over a thousand published viral clones and other ImmuneACCESS disease sequences. Clones were called with MiXCR by TCRdb after fastp trimmed the public reads at Q25, and only in-frame beta chains were retained. Merged by CDR3 protein, the rows form single entries marked with the most common genes and DNA. TCRdb's processing, not the authors' own work, is the source of the V and J calls. This sample comprises about 150,000 distinct CDR3 sequences, about 94% of them detected only once. The top ten clones comprise roughly 0.084% of the sample.

Peripheral blood CD8+ and CD4+ T cells from healthy donors, Susac syndrome patients and multiple sclerosis patients were profiled using high-throughput TCR beta sequencing. Susac syndrome patients met recently defined diagnostic criteria for definite or probable disease. Bulk CD8+ and CD4+ T cells were purified by magnetic negative isolation, whereas CD8+ TEMRA cells were enriched by FACS. Blood was drawn into EDTA tubes, processed within 24 hours, and PBMCs were isolated by density gradient centrifugation. PBMCs intended for TCR sequencing were cryopreserved in liquid nitrogen and thawed later in a water bath at 37 degrees C. Purity of sorted or isolated CD4+, CD8+ and CD8+ TEMRA cells was at least 90%. The CDR3 holds 12 amino acids from the cysteine to the phenylalanine. Of all the DNA, just the CDR3 is kept, 36 bases in frame from base 1. The germline V gene yields SNHLY for CDR1 and FYNNEI for CDR2. Between the V and J ends, shortened by 6 bases and 6 bases respectively, the junction contains 11 bases.

Rearrangement joined TRBV2 to TRBJ2-5; the D gene remains uncertain. The origin of this receptor is a human donor with Susac syndrome. Sequences were obtained from CD4+ T cells from PBMCs. For the CDR3, the sequence is CASSTETKTQYF. Read as DNA, the sequence is TGTGCCAGCAGCACCGAGACAAAGACCCAGTACTTC.